This entry features one T cell receptor (beta chain) sequence. What it binds is unknown. Germline V gives CDR1 SGHKS, CDR2 YYEKEE (reference sequence). The CDR3 has 14 amino acids. Unmatched junction bases numbered 9, after V lost 4 bases and J lost 7 bases. This entry comes from a study of T-cell memory formation after mild COVID-19. On the study more broadly: TCR clustering was largely donor specific.

Study outcomes and limitations: Second-wave clones peaking on day 37 lacked confirmed SARS-CoV-2 specificity. Largely, contracting CD4+ clones fell within CM and EM, and contracting CD8+ clones within EMRA.

Barcoded TCR alpha and TCR beta cDNA libraries with UMIs came from 5'RACE using constant-segment primers. A single record per CDR3 protein comes from TCRdb applying MiXCR to the 5' RACE reads. The sample holds 400,000 to 500,000 distinct CDR3 sequences, 20% seen once. The genes are TRBV5-5 and TRBJ2-7; 9 nucleotides line up with TRBD1. Sample: PBMCs or a T cell subset sorted from them (not recorded which). This clonotype was obtained from an adult woman who had mild COVID-19 (a few samples of this study predate the infection). Cell type and time point are not known. CDR3 in amino acids: CASSPRTGEGEQYF. The DNA for the CDR3 is TGTGCCAGCAGCCCCAGGACAGGGGAAGGGGAGCAGTACTTC.